These T cell receptor beta chains were read from a single sample in a study of blood T cell repertoires in COVID-19. Some clones are missing from TCRdb's copy, which holds only in-frame ones; the method was immunoSEQ multiplex PCR. The repertoire holds tens of thousands of clones, about 85% seen once, with roughly 2.1% in the top ten. Sequenced sample: peripheral blood. All receptors derive from a woman in her seventies with acute or convalescent COVID-19. Both conserved end residues are part of each CDR3. A D gene is named only where the DNA matches it firmly. Rows may omit the clone size; those that give it use once, few, many or a size class.

TGTGCCAGCAGGTTAGCGGGGGCGAGAGATGAGCAGTTCTTC | CASRLAGARDEQFF | TRBJ2-1 | TRBD2 | few | TRBV28
TGTGCCAGCTCACTGAGGACAGGACTCGAGCAGTACTTC | CASSLRTGLEQYF | TRBJ2-7 | TRBD1 | - | TRBV18
TGCGCCAGCAGCTTTCGGACAGGGGAAAACACTGAAGCTTTCTTT | CASSFRTGENTEAFF | TRBJ1-1 | TRBD1 | - | TRBV5-1
TGTGCCAGCAGCTCAGGCGTACAGGGAAACAATGAGCAGTTCTTC | CASSSGVQGNNEQFF | TRBJ2-1 | - | - | TRBV11-1
TGTGCCAGCAGCTTATTACAGGTCGGGTATGGCTACACCTTC | CASSLLQVGYGYTF | TRBJ1-2 | - | few | TRBV7-8
TGTGCCAGCAGTTTTTCTTACCAAGAGACCCAGTACTTC | CASSFSYQETQYF | TRBJ2-5 | - | - | TRBV27
TGTGCCAGCAGCGGAACAGGGGGGGGCATTCAGTACTTC | CASSGTGGGIQYF | TRBJ2-4 | - | - | TRBV12-3/TRBV12-4
TGTGCCACCCTAGAGAACACTGAAGCTTCCTTT | CATLENTEASF | TRBJ1-1 | - | - | TRBV7-3
TGTGCCAGCAGCCGCTCGAGGGTACTAGGGGAGACCCAGTACTTC | CASSRSRVLGETQYF | TRBJ2-5 | - | - | TRBV27
TGTGCCAGCCTTCTGAGGGAGAGTTCCTACAATGAGCAGTTCTTC | CASLLRESSYNEQFF | TRBJ2-1 | - | - | TRBV28
TGTGCCAGCAGCTTCAGGGGCTCCTACAATGAGCAGTTCTTC | CASSFRGSYNEQFF | TRBJ2-1 | - | once | TRBV7-3
TGTGCCAGTAGAGCGAAGGACAGGGATAGTGAAAAACTGTTTTTT | CASRAKDRDSEKLFF | TRBJ1-4 | TRBD1 | once | TRBV19
TGTGCCATCAGTCGAGATCTAGAGGAGACCCAGTACTTC | CAISRDLEETQYF | TRBJ2-5 | - | - | TRBV10-3
TGTGCCAGCTCACCGACTAGCGGGGGTAACAATGAGCAGTTCTTC | CASSPTSGGNNEQFF | TRBJ2-1 | TRBD2 | once | TRBV18
TGTGCCACCAGACCGGGGACAGGAGAGGAGACCCAGTACTTC | CATRPGTGEETQYF | TRBJ2-5 | TRBD1 | - | TRBV15
TGTGCCAGCAGTTATGGCCACTCTGGAAACACCATATATTTT | CASSYGHSGNTIYF | TRBJ1-3 | - | once | TRBV6-5
TGTGCCAGCAGTTACTCGCCCGGGACTGAAGCTTTCTTT | CASSYSPGTEAFF | TRBJ1-1 | - | once | TRBV6-6
TGTGCCAGCAGCTTAGCTCCTTCTCTTTACGAGCAGTACTTC | CASSLAPSLYEQYF | TRBJ2-7 | - | - | TRBV11-2
TGTGCCTGGAGTCTTCCGGGTCCCTACACTGAAGCTTTCTTT | CAWSLPGPYTEAFF | TRBJ1-1 | - | - | TRBV30
TGTGCTAGTGGTTCAGGAGGCTACGAGCAGTACTTC | CASGSGGYEQYF | TRBJ2-7 | - | - | TRBV12-5
TGTGCCAGCAGCTTGGTCGGGGATAGCAGATCCTACGAGCAGTACTTC | CASSLVGDSRSYEQYF | TRBJ2-7 | - | once | TRBV5-6
TGCAGCGTTGAAACGGGGATATCTAACTATGGCTACACCTTC | CSVETGISNYGYTF | TRBJ1-2 | - | - | TRBV29-1
TGTGCCAGCAGCTTAACCCCAGGGGATACTGAAGCTTTCTTT | CASSLTPGDTEAFF | TRBJ1-1 | - | - | TRBV7-3
TGTGCCAGCAGCTTATTCCCGGTGGTGGATACGCAGTATTTT | CASSLFPVVDTQYF | TRBJ2-3 | - | - | TRBV11-2
TGTGCCAGCATCACACAGGGGGACACCGGGGAGCTGTTTTTT | CASITQGDTGELFF | TRBJ2-2 | TRBD1 | - | TRBV3-1/TRBV3-2
TGTGCCAGCAGCCCCGTGGCAGGGGCTCGGGACACTGAAGCTTTCTTT | CASSPVAGARDTEAFF | TRBJ1-1 | - | - | TRBV6-6
TGTGCCAGCAGTCCGGGAGCCGGGCAGCCCCAGCATTTT | CASSPGAGQPQHF | TRBJ1-5 | - | - | TRBV7-6
TGTGCCAGCATCTTAGACAGGGGTAATGAAAAACTGTTTTTT | CASILDRGNEKLFF | TRBJ1-4 | TRBD1 | - | TRBV2
TGTGCCAGCAGTTGGGGGCGGTTGGGCAATCAGCCCCAGCATTTT | CASSWGRLGNQPQHF | TRBJ1-5 | - | - | TRBV28
TGCGCCAGCAGCTTGGCCGGCGGACAGGGGGCATATGGCTACACCTTC | CASSLAGGQGAYGYTF | TRBJ1-2 | TRBD1 | - | TRBV5-1
TGCGCCAGCAATCGACAGGGAACGAACACCGGGGAGCTGTTTTTT | CASNRQGTNTGELFF | TRBJ2-2 | TRBD1 | - | TRBV5-1
TGTGCCAGCAGCTTAACGGGACTTGCATCCTACGAGCAGTACTTC | CASSLTGLASYEQYF | TRBJ2-7 | - | - | TRBV7-3
TGTGCCAGCAGCTTACAAGGACAGGGTCAACGGTACTTC | CASSLQGQGQRYF | TRBJ2-5 | TRBD1 | - | TRBV11-2
TGTGCCAGCACCACAGGGCCTGACACTGAAGCTTTCTTT | CASTTGPDTEAFF | TRBJ1-1 | - | - | TRBV6-5
TGTGCCAGCAGCGGCGGGGGGGTACACAATCAGCCCCAGCATTTT | CASSGGGVHNQPQHF | TRBJ1-5 | - | - | TRBV2
TGTGCCAGCAGCTGGGGCTCGGGACAGACTTCGGGCTACACCTTC | CASSWGSGQTSGYTF | TRBJ1-2 | TRBD1 | few | TRBV11-2
TGTGCCAGCAGCCTCGGACTAGCGGGGGGAAGCTCCTACAATGAGCAGTTCTTC | CASSLGLAGGSSYNEQFF | TRBJ2-1 | TRBD2 | - | TRBV7-9
TGCGCCAGCAGCCGGACGTGGGACAGAAGTGAAAAACTGTTTTTT | CASSRTWDRSEKLFF | TRBJ1-4 | TRBD1 | - | TRBV5-1
TGTGCCAGCAGCCCCAGGGGGTGGCGTGGCTACACCTTC | CASSPRGWRGYTF | TRBJ1-2 | TRBD1 | - | TRBV3-1/TRBV3-2
TGCGCCAGCAGTGCCCCGGTAACCGGGGAGCTGTTTTTT | CASSAPVTGELFF | TRBJ2-2 | - | - | TRBV10-2
TGCGCCAGCAGCATCCAGGGAAAGGAGGAAAAACTGTTTTTT | CASSIQGKEEKLFF | TRBJ1-4 | - | - | TRBV5-1
TGTGCCAGCAGCGGAGGGGACTCTGCTAACTATGGCTACACCTTC | CASSGGDSANYGYTF | TRBJ1-2 | - | - | TRBV5-5